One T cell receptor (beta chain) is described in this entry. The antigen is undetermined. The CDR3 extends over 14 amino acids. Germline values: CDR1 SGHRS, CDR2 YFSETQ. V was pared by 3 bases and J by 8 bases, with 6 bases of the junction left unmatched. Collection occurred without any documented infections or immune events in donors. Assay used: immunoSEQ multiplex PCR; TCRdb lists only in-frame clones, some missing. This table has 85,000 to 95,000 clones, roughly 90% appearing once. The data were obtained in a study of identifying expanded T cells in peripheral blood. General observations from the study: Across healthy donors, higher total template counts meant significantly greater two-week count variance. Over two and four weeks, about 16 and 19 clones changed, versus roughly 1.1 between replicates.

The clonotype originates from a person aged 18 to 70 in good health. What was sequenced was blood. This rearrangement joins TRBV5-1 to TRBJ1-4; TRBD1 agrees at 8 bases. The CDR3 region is CASSSGTGQEKLFF. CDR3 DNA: TGCGCCAGCAGCTCAGGGACAGGCCAAGAAAAACTGTTTTTT. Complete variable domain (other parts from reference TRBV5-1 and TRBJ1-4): KAGVTQTPRYLIKTRGQQVTLSCSPISGHRSVSWYQQTPGQGLQFLFEYFSETQRNKGNFPGRFSGRQFSNSRSEMNVSTLELGDSALYLCASSSGTGQEKLFFGSGTQLSVL.